The clone carrying this T cell receptor beta chain turned up a few times. What it recognizes is unknown. These data come from a study of blood T cells in healthy people across ages. General observations from the study: Roughly linearly, TCR beta diversity per million T cells fell as age increased.

Germline-derived CDR1 and CDR2 are SGHRS and YFSETQ. The V end lost 0 bases, the J end lost 8 bases, and 14 bases lay between the germline ends. This CDR3 has 14 amino acids. The use of a sample-barcoded 5' primer and a J-beta primer mix characterized a second PCR of roughly 6 to 12 cycles. Each cDNA was tagged by a template-switch adaptor containing 12 random nucleotides. TCRdb called the 5' RACE reads again in MiXCR, with one record for every CDR3 protein. The sample lists around 2 million distinct CDR3 sequences, about two fifths occurring once. Every donor contributed about 10 milliliters of peripheral blood by blood draw.

The receptor was isolated from a human donor in good health. Sequenced: blood. The genes are TRBV5-1 and TRBJ1-2; no clear D. The CDR3 DNA reads TGCGCCAGCAGCTTGGCCGGAGGAGGAGGAGGCTACACCTTC. Amino acid sequence: CASSLAGGGGGYTF.